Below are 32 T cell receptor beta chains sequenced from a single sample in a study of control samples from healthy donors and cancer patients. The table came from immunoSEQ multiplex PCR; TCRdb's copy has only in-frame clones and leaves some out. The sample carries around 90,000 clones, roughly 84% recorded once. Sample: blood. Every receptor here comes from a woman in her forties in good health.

The CDR3 region is CASSLRQATEAFF. The DNA of the CDR3 is TGCGCCAGCAGCTTGCGACAGGCCACTGAAGCTTTCTTT. The chain combines TRBV5-1 with TRBJ1-1, with a weak D call TRBD1 (6 bases). Germline CDR1 SGHRS, CDR2 YFSETQ. This CDR3 is built from 13 residues. V was trimmed by 1 base and J by 4 bases, leaving 8 bases between them.

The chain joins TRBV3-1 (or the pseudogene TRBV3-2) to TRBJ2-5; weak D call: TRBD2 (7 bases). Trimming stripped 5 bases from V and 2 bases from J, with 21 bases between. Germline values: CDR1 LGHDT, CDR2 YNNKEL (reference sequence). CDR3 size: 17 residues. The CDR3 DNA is TGTGCCAGCAGCTCTTGGGGGGGGGCCTCGACTCAAGAGACCCAGTACTTC. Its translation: CASSSWGGASTQETQYF.

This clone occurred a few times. The CDR3 bases are TGTGCCAGCAGCTTGGCTTGGTACCCGGGGACGCCTGGAAACACCATATATTTT. This translates into CASSLAWYPGTPGNTIYF. This chain uses TRBV5-5 with TRBJ1-3; TRBD1 is a possible D gene (5 bases). This CDR3 spans 18 amino acids. The V end lost 0 bases, the J end lost 2 bases, and 18 bases lay between the germline ends. Per germline, CDR1 SGHKS and CDR2 YYEKEE (reference sequence).

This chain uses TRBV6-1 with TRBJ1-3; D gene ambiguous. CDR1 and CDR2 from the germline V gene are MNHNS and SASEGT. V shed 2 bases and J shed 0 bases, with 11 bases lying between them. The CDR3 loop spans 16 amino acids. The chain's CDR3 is CASSERGSLSGNTIYF. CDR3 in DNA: TGTGCCAGCAGTGAACGAGGCAGTCTCTCTGGAAACACCATATATTTT.

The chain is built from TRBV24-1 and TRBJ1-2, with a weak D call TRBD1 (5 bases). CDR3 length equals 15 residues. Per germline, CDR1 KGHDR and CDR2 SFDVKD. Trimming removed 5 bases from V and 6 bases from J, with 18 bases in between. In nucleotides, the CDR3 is TGTGCCACCAGTGGTCTTAATCGGGGCGAGGATGGCTACACCTTC. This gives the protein CATSGLNRGEDGYTF.

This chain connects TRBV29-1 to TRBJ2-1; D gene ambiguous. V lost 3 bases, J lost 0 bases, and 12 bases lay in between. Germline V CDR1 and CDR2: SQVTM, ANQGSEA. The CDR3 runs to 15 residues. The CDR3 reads CSVELGPSSYNEQFF. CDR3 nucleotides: TGCAGCGTTGAGCTGGGCCCTAGCTCCTACAATGAGCAGTTCTTC.

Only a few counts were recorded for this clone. CDR3 protein: CASSVDPLAANTGELFF. In DNA form, the CDR3 reads TGTGCCAGCAGCGTAGACCCGCTAGCGGCGAACACCGGGGAGCTGTTTTTT. The chain combines TRBV9 with TRBJ2-2, with TRBD2 matching over 7 bases. Germline CDR1 reads SGDLS; CDR2 reads YYNGEE. The CDR3 is 17 residues long. V gave up 0 bases and J gave up 0 bases; unmatched junction bases: 5. The entire variable domain, with the rest obtained from reference TRBV9 and TRBJ2-2, is as follows: DSGVTQTPKHLITATGQRVTLRCSPRSGDLSVYWYQQSLDQGLQFLIQYYNGEERAKGNILERFSAQQFPDLHSELNLSSLELGDSALYFCASSVDPLAANTGELFFGEGSRLTVL.

The CDR3 is CASSSGGARNEQFF. CDR3 nucleotides: TGTGCCAGCAGCTCCGGGGGGGCCCGGAATGAGCAGTTCTTC. V usage is TRBV5-4 and J usage is TRBJ2-1; 8 positions match TRBD2. V shed 3 bases, J shed 7 bases, and the junction held 6 bases outside the gene matches. The CDR3 is 14 residues long. Germline V CDR1 and CDR2: SGHNT, YYREEE (reference sequence).

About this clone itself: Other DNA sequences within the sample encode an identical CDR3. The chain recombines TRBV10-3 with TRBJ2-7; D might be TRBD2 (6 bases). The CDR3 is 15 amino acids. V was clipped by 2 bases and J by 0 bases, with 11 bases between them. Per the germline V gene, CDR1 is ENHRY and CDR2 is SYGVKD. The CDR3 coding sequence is TGTGCCATCAGTGAGACCGGGACTGACTCCTACGAGCAGTACTTC. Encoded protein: CAISETGTDSYEQYF.

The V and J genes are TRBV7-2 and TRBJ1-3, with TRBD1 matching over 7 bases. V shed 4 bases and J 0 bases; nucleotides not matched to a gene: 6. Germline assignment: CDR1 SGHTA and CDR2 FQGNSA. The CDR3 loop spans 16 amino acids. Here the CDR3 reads CASSSAGQISGNTIYF. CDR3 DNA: TGTGCCAGCAGCTCCGCGGGACAGATCTCTGGAAACACCATATATTTT.

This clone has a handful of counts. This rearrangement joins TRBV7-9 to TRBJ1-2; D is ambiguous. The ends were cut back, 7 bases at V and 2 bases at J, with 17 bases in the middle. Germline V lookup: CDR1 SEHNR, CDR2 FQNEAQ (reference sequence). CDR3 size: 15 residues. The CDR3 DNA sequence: TGTGCCAGCAACCCCTCGACTGGTGCGAACTATGGCTACACCTTC. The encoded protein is CASNPSTGANYGYTF.

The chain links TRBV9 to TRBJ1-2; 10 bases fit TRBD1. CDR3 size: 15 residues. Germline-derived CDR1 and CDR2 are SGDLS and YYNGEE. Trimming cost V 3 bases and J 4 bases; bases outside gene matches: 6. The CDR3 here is CASSDRDRGVYGYTF. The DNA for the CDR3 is TGTGCCAGCAGCGACCGGGACAGGGGTGTCTATGGCTACACCTTC.

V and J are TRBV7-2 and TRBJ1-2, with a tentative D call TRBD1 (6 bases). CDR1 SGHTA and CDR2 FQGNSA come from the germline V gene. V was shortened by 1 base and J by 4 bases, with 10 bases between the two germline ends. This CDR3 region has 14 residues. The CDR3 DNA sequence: TGTGCCAGCAGCTTAGAGGCGACAGGCTATGGCTACACCTTC. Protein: CASSLEATGYGYTF.

CDR3 in amino acids: CASSVARGTGDQETQYF. CDR3 in DNA: TGTGCCAGCAGCGTAGCTAGGGGAACGGGGGACCAAGAGACCCAGTACTTC. This rearrangement joins TRBV9 to TRBJ2-5; D is possibly TRBD2 (6 bases). The CDR3 is 17 amino acids. Deletions cut 0 bases from V and 0 bases from J, with 15 bases between. CDR1 is SGDLS and CDR2 is YYNGEE in the germline V gene.

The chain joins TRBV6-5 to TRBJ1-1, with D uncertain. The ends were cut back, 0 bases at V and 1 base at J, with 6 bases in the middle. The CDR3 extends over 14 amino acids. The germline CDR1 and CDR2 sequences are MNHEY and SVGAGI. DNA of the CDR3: TGTGCCAGCAGTTACTCCGGAGAGAACACTGAAGCTTTCTTT. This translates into CASSYSGENTEAFF.

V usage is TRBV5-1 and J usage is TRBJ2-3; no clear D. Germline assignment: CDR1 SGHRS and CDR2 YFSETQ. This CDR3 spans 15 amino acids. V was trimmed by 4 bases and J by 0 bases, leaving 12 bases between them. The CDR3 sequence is CASSEGWESTDTQYF. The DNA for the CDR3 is TGCGCCAGCAGCGAAGGGTGGGAAAGCACAGATACGCAGTATTTT.

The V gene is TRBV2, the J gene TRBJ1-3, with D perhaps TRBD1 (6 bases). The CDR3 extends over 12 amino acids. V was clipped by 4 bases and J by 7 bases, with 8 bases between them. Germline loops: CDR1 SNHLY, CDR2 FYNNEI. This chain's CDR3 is CASSGQDNTIYF. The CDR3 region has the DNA TGTGCCAGCAGTGGACAGGATAACACCATATATTTT.

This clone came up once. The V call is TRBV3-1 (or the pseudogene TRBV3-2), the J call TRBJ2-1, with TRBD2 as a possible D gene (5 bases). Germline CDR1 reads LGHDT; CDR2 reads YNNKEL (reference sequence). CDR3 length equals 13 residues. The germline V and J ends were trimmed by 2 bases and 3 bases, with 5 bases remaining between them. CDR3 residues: CASSQTSYNEQFF. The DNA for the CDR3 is TGTGCCAGCAGCCAAACTAGCTACAATGAGCAGTTCTTC.

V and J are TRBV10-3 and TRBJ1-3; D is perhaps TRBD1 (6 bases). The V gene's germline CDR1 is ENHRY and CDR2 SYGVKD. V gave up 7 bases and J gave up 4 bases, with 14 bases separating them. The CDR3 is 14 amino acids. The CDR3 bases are TGTGCCATCAAAAGTCGGGGGCCCGGAAACACCATATATTTT. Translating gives CAIKSRGPGNTIYF.

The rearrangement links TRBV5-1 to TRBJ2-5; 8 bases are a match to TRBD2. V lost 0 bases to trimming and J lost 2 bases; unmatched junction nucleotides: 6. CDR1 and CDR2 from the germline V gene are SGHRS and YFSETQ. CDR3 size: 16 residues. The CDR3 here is CASSLVGTRPQETQYF. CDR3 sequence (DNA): TGCGCCAGCAGCTTGGTGGGGACTAGACCTCAAGAGACCCAGTACTTC.

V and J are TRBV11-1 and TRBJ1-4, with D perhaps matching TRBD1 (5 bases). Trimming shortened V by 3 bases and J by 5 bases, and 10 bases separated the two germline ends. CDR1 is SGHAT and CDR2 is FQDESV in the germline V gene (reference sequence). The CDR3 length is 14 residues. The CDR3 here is CASSLGRLNEKLFF. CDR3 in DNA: TGTGCCAGCAGCTTGGGACGGCTAAATGAAAAACTGTTTTTT.

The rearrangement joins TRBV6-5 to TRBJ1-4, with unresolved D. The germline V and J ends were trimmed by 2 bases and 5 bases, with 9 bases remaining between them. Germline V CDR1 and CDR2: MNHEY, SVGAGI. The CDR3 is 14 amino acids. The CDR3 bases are TGTGCCAGCAGTTACGTTTCGGGGAATGAAAAACTGTTTTTT. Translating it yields CASSYVSGNEKLFF.

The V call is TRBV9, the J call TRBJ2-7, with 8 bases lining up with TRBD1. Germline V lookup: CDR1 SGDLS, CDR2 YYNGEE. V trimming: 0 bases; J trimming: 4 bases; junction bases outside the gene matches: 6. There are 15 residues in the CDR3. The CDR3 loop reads CASSVGGTGGYEQYF. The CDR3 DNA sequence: TGTGCCAGCAGCGTAGGTGGGACAGGTGGGTACGAGCAGTACTTC.

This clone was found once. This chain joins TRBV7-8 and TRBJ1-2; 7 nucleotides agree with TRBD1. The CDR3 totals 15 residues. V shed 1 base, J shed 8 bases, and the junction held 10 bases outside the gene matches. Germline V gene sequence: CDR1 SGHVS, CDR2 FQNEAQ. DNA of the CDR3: TGTGCCAGCAGCTTAGAGCCGACAGGGTCCCGGGGCTACACCTTC. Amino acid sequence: CASSLEPTGSRGYTF.

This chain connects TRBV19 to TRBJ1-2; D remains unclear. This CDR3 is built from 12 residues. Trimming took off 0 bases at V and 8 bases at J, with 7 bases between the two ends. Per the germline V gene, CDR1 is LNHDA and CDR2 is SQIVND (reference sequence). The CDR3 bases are TGTGCCAGTAGTATAGAAAGAAGCGGCTACACCTTC. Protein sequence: CASSIERSGYTF.

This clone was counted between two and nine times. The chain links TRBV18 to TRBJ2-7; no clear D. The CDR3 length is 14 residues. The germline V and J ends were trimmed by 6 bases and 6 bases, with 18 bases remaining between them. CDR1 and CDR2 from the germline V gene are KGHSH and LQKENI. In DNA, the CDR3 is TGTGCCAGCTCCCGTCCTGGTCGAGTTCCCGAGCAGTACTTC. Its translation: CASSRPGRVPEQYF.

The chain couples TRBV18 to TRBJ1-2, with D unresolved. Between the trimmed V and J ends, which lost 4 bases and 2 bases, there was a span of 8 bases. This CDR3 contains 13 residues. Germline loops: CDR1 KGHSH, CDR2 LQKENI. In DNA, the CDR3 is TGTGCCAGCTCACGAGGGCAGAACTATGGCTACACCTTC. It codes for CASSRGQNYGYTF.

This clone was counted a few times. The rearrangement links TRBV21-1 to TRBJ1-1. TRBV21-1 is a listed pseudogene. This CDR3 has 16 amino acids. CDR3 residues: CASSKVSGGLNTEAFF. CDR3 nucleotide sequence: TGTGCCAGCAGCAAAGTATCGGGGGGGCTGAACACTGAAGCTTTCTTT.

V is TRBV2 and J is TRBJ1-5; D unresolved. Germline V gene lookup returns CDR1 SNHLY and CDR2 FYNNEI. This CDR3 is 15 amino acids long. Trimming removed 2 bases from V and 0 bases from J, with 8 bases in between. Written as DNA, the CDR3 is TGTGCCAGCAGTGAAAACAGCTATAGCAATCAGCCCCAGCATTTT. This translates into CASSENSYSNQPQHF.

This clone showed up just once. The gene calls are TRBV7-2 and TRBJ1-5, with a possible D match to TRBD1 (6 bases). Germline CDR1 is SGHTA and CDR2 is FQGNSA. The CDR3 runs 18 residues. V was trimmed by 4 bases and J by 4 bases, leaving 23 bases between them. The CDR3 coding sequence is TGTGCCAGCAGCTCCCCTGGGGGGGCTGGGAACCAAAATCAGCCCCAGCATTTT. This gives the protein CASSSPGGAGNQNQPQHF.

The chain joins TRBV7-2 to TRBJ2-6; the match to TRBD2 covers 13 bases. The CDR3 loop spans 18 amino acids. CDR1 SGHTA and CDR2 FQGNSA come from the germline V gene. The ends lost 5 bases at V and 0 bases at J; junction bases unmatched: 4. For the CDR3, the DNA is TGTGCCAGCAGCCCGGGACTAGCGGGGAGCTCTGGGGCCAACGTCCTGACTTTC. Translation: CASSPGLAGSSGANVLTF.

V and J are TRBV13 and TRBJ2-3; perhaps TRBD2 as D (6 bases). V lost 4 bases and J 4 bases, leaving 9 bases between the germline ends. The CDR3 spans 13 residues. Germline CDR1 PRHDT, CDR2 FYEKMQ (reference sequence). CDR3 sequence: CASSSRDSDTQYF. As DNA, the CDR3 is TGTGCCAGCAGCTCCCGGGACTCAGATACGCAGTATTTT.